Following are 23 T cell receptor beta chains from one sample sequenced in a study of T cells in Graves' hyperthyroidism and ophthalmopathy. Amplification of TCR beta CDR3 regions was performed using RNA transcripts as template. The TCR CDR3 first-round RT-PCR relied on the HTBI primer set. TCRdb reprocessed the multiplex PCR reads with MiXCR, giving one entry per CDR3 protein. The repertoire holds 450,000 to 650,000 distinct CDR3 sequences, with more than 20% as singletons. The sequenced material came from blood. All receptors come from a man between 18 and 29 years old with Graves' hyperthyroidism.

This clonotype was counted at least ten times. The V call is TRBV11-1, the J call TRBJ2-7, with 7 bases aligning to TRBD1. Germline V gives CDR1 SGHAT, CDR2 FQDESV (reference sequence). V dropped 5 bases and J dropped 0; count of bases not matched to a gene: 7. This CDR3 spans 15 amino acids. In DNA, the CDR3 is TGTGCCAGCAGCGTAACCGGGACAGCCTCCTACGAGCAGTACTTC. Translation gives CASSVTGTASYEQYF.

This clonotype was picked up many times. The chain has TRBV6-5 and TRBJ2-7, with 9 bases fitting TRBD2. There are 16 residues in the CDR3. V lost 3 bases to trimming and J lost 0 bases; unmatched junction nucleotides: 6. Germline loops: CDR1 MNHEY, CDR2 SVGAGI. The CDR3 region has the DNA TGTGCCAGCAGTTATGACCTAGCGGGGCACTCCTACGAGCAGTACTTC. Protein sequence: CASSYDLAGHSYEQYF.

This clonotype was seen repeatedly, ten times or more. V is TRBV6-1 and J is TRBJ2-7; D perhaps matches TRBD1 (6 bases). Germline V lookup: CDR1 MNHNS, CDR2 SASEGT. The CDR3 length is 13 residues. The V and J ends lost 6 bases and 5 bases respectively, with 14 bases between them. The CDR3 coding sequence is TGTGCCAGCAGAGAGACAGGTCAGGACGAGCAGTACTTC. It specifies CASRETGQDEQYF.

This clonotype was counted between two and nine times. The chain couples TRBV12-3 or TRBV12-4 to TRBJ1-5; D is unclear. Between the trimmed V and J ends, which lost 3 bases and 3 bases, there was a span of 9 bases. The CDR3 extends over 14 amino acids. CDR3 sequence reads: CASSFSGANQPQHF. The CDR3 nucleotides read TGTGCCAGCAGTTTTTCGGGAGCCAATCAGCCCCAGCATTTT.

The table lists this clonotype with many counts. The rearrangement links TRBV28 to TRBJ1-1; D gene unclear. The CDR3 contains 12 residues. V lost 1 base and J lost 11, with 11 bases in between. Germline V CDR1 and CDR2: MDHEN, SYDVKM. CDR3 sequence reads: CASSLFNGWAFF. DNA for the CDR3: TGTGCCAGCAGTTTATTTAATGGTTGGGCTTTCTTT.

This clonotype was observed at least ten times. The V call is TRBV20-1, the J call TRBJ2-7; perhaps TRBD2 as D (5 bases). Germline CDR1 DFQATT, CDR2 SNEGSKA (reference sequence). The CDR3 runs to 16 residues. Trimming removed 2 bases at V and 4 bases at J, with 21 bases between. CDR3 residues: CSARYSGVLREYEQYF. CDR3 bases: TGCAGTGCTAGATACAGCGGAGTTCTTAGGGAATACGAGCAGTACTTC.

This clonotype was recorded many times. The rearrangement uses TRBV12-5 and TRBJ1-1; a weak D match, TRBD1 (6 bases). From germline, CDR1 is LGHNT and CDR2 FRNRAP. V lost 0 bases and J lost 1, with 15 bases in between. The CDR3 runs to 17 residues. CDR3 region: CASGLVSPGGQNTEAFF. CDR3 in DNA: TGTGCTAGTGGTTTGGTAAGCCCCGGGGGGCAGAACACTGAAGCTTTCTTT.

The chain combines TRBV15 with TRBJ1-1; D not resolved. This CDR3 region has 14 residues. Trimming stripped 0 bases from V and 1 base from J, with 6 bases between. Germline V gene sequence: CDR1 LNHNV, CDR2 YYDKDF (reference sequence). The CDR3 DNA is TGTGCCACCAGCAGAGAGCTTAAGAACACTGAAGCTTTCTTT. The encoded protein is CATSRELKNTEAFF.

This clonotype was found a few times. The chain links TRBV4-1 to TRBJ1-1; maybe TRBD1 (5 bases). This CDR3 has 15 residues. V shed 2 bases and J shed 3 bases, with 13 bases lying between them. Germline CDR1 reads MGHRA; CDR2 reads YSYEKL. CDR3 protein: CASSQQGPRDTEAFF. The CDR3 bases are TGCGCCAGCAGCCAACAGGGACCAAGGGACACTGAAGCTTTCTTT.

In its sample, this clonotype was seen a few times. This rearrangement joins TRBV20-1 to TRBJ2-4; D may be TRBD1 (5 bases). The V and J ends lost 6 bases and 0 bases respectively, with 9 bases between them. The germline V gene encodes CDR1 DFQATT and CDR2 SNEGSKA (reference sequence). The CDR3 loop spans 13 amino acids. CDR3 in amino acids: CSALGLAKNIQYF. CDR3 in DNA: TGCAGTGCCTTGGGGCTAGCCAAAAACATTCAGTACTTC.

This clonotype was counted a few times. The V call is TRBV19, the J call TRBJ2-5; D possibly uses TRBD1 or TRBD2 (5 bases each). The CDR3 is 12 amino acids. The V gene's germline CDR1 is LNHDA and CDR2 SQIVND (reference sequence). Trimming cost V 2 bases and J 5 bases, with 6 bases left between them. The CDR3 sequence: CASSIWGETQYF. CDR3 in DNA: TGTGCCAGTAGTATATGGGGGGAGACCCAGTACTTC.

This clonotype was counted at least ten times. The J gene is TRBJ2-5, the V gene TRBV11-2; 8 bases line up with TRBD1. This CDR3 spans 16 amino acids. The V gene's germline CDR1 is SGHAT and CDR2 FQNNGV. Trimming at V came to 0 bases and at J to 4 bases, leaving 7 bases not matched to a gene. The CDR3 DNA sequence: TGTGCCAGCAGCTTAGAGCAGGGGGCTTATGGAGAGACCCAGTACTTC. Protein: CASSLEQGAYGETQYF.

V and J are TRBV7-6 and TRBJ2-2; TRBD1 matches 7 bases. The CDR3 is 14 amino acids. The ends lost 6 bases at V and 5 bases at J; junction bases unmatched: 6. Germline loops: CDR1 SGHVS, CDR2 FNYEAQ. CDR3 sequence (DNA): TGTGCCAGCAGACCGGGACAGCTTACCGGGGAGCTGTTTTTT. This codes for CASRPGQLTGELFF. Complete variable domain (other parts from reference TRBV7-6 and TRBJ2-2): GAGVSQSPRYKVTKRGQDVALRCDPISGHVSLYWYRQALGQGPEFLTYFNYEAQQDKSGLPNDRFSAERPEGSISTLTIQRTEQRDSAMYRCASRPGQLTGELFFGEGSRLTVL.

This clonotype has a count of ten or more. The chain has TRBV27 and TRBJ2-7; 7 bases map to TRBD1. This CDR3 has 13 amino acids. With V trimmed by 6 bases and J by 0 bases, 2 bases remained unmatched. Germline V CDR1 and CDR2: MNHEY, SMNVEV (reference sequence). The CDR3 coding sequence is TGTGCCAGCAGCCGGGACAGCTCCTACGAGCAGTACTTC. It yields the protein CASSRDSSYEQYF.

A remark on this clonotype: Possible read error: a much larger clone is one base away. The J gene is TRBJ1-1, the V gene TRBV20-1; D is uncertain. Trimming took 3 bases from V and 9 from J, leaving 14 bases between them. The length of the CDR3 is 12 residues. Germline values: CDR1 DFQATT, CDR2 SNEGSKA (reference sequence). CDR3 sequence: CSARTVGTKAFF. The CDR3, as DNA: TGCAGTGCTAGGACCGTAGGAACTAAAGCTTTCTTT.

The rearrangement uses TRBV12-3 or TRBV12-4 and TRBJ1-5; D gene ambiguous. The CDR3 extends over 16 amino acids. The V end lost 6 bases, the J end lost 3 bases, and 18 bases lay between the germline ends. Written as DNA, the CDR3 is TGTGCCAGCAGCCCCCCCGGGCCCGATGCCAATCAGCCCCAGCATTTT. Translating it yields CASSPPGPDANQPQHF.

The genes are TRBV11-1 and TRBJ2-2; D possibly matches TRBD1 or TRBD2 (6 bases each). Trimming took off 7 bases at V and 2 bases at J, with 17 bases between the two ends. The CDR3 covers 16 residues. CDR1 and CDR2 from the germline V gene are SGHAT and FQDESV (reference sequence). In DNA, the CDR3 is TGTGCCAGCAAGGGGGACTGGGGACACAACACCGGGGAGCTGTTTTTT. Protein: CASKGDWGHNTGELFF.

This clonotype was recorded many times. Given a much more abundant clone one base away, this may be a read error. The chain has TRBV28 and TRBJ1-2; 7 bases are shared with TRBD1. Germline V gives CDR1 MDHEN, CDR2 SYDVKM. The CDR3 has 15 amino acids. The CDR3 spells CASSNPLGQVGGYIF. DNA for the CDR3: TGTGCCAGCTCGAACCCTCTTGGACAGGTGGGAGGCTACATCTTC.

The J gene is TRBJ1-1, the V gene TRBV28, with 7 bases identical to TRBD1. There are 13 residues in the CDR3. CDR1 and CDR2 from the germline V gene are MDHEN and SYDVKM. Trimming took 6 bases from V and 7 from J; bases not matched to a gene: 8. The CDR3 sequence: CASSPGTANEAFF. CDR3 nucleotide sequence: TGTGCCAGCAGCCCCGGGACAGCCAATGAAGCTTTCTTT.

The chain carries TRBV6-2 or TRBV6-3 and TRBJ2-7; 7 nucleotides agree with TRBD1. Germline V gene sequence: CDR1 MNHEY, CDR2 SVGEGT. This CDR3 contains 15 residues. Trimming at V came to 5 bases and at J to 0 bases, leaving 7 bases not matched to a gene. The CDR3 region has the DNA TGTGCCAGCAGTCACCAGGGACAGCGCTCCTACGAGCAGTACTTC. Translation: CASSHQGQRSYEQYF.

Only a few counts were recorded for this clonotype. The chain couples TRBV28 to TRBJ2-7; D possibly corresponds to TRBD1 (8 bases). The V gene lost 4 bases and the J gene lost 6 bases, with 22 bases spanning the gap. The length of the CDR3 is 16 residues. The germline V gene has CDR1 MDHEN and CDR2 SYDVKM. The CDR3 region is CASSSYPDRAGAEQYF. CDR3 sequence (DNA): TGTGCCAGCAGTTCATATCCGGACAGGGCGGGGGCCGAGCAGTACTTC.

The table lists this clonotype with many counts. The chain links TRBV9 to TRBJ1-2; no firm D call. CDR3 length: 15 amino acids. Germline assignment: CDR1 SGDLS and CDR2 YYNGEE. V lost 5 bases and J 3 bases, leaving 17 bases between the germline ends. CDR3 in DNA: TGTGCCAGCAGTACCCAGGACGGTTTTTACTATGGCTACACCTTC. Its translation: CASSTQDGFYYGYTF.

The CDR3 DNA is TGTGCCAGCAGTGATTTAGCGGGGGCCTCTAGCTCCTACGAGCAGTACTTC. As protein: CASSDLAGASSSYEQYF. This rearrangement joins TRBV2 to TRBJ2-7, with 9 bases identical to TRBD2. Per germline, CDR1 SNHLY and CDR2 FYNNEI. The CDR3 covers 17 residues. Trimming cost V 3 bases and J 0 bases; bases outside gene matches: 9. The variable domain in full, with the rest retrieved from reference TRBV2 and TRBJ2-7, is EPEVTQTPSHQVTQMGQEVILRCVPISNHLYFYWYRQILGQKVEFLVSFYNNEISEKSEIFDDQFSVERPDGSNFTLKIRSTKLEDSAMYFCASSDLAGASSSYEQYFGPGTRLTVT.